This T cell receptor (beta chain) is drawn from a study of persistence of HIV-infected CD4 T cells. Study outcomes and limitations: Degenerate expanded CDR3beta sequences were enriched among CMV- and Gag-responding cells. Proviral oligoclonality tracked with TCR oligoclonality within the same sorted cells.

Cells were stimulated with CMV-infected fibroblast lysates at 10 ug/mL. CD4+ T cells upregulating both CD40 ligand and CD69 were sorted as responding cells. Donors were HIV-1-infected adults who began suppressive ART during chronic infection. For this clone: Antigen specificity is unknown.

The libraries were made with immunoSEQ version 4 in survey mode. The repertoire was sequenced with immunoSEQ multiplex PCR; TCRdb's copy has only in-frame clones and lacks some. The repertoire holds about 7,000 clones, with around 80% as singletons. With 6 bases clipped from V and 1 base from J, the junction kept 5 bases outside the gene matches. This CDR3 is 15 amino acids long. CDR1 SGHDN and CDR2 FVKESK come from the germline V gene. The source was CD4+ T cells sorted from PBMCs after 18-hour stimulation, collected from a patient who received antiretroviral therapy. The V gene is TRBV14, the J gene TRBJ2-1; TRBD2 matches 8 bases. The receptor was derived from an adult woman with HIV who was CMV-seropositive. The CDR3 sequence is CASRHTSGSYNEQFF. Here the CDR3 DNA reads TGTGCCAGCAGACATACTAGCGGATCCTACAATGAGCAGTTCTTC.